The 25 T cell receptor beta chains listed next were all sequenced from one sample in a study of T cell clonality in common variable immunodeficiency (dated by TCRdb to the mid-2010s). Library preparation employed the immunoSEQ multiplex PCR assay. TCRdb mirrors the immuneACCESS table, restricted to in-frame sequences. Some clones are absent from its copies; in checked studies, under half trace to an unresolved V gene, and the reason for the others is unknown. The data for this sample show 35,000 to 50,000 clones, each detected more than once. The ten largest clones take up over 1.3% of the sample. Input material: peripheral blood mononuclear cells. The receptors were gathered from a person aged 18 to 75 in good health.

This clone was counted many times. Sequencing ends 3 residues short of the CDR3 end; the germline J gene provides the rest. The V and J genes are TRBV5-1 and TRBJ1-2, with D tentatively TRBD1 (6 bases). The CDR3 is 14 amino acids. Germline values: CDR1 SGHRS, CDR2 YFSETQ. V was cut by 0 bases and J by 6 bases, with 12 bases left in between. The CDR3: CASSLGTVGNGYTF. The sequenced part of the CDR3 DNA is TGCGCCAGCAGCTTGGGGACAGTAGGAAATGGC.

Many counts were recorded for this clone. CDR3: CASSNLGRGANEQFF. CDR3 bases read: TGTGCCAGCTCAAATTTGGGTCGGGGAGCCAATGAG. The rearrangement uses TRBV18 and TRBJ2-1; a possible D gene is TRBD2 (5 bases). The observed sequence ends 3 residues before the CDR3 terminus, with the missing tail filled in from the germline J gene. The CDR3 spans 15 residues. The V gene lost 5 bases and the J gene lost 6 bases, with 17 bases spanning the gap. Germline assignment: CDR1 KGHSH and CDR2 LQKENI. Combining the CDR3 with reference TRBV18 and TRBJ2-1 gives the whole variable domain NAGVMQNPRHLVRRRGQEARLRCSPMKGHSHVYWYRQLPEEGLKFMVYLQKENIIDESGMPKERFSAEFPKEGPSILRIQQVVRGDSAAYFCASSNLGRGANEQFFGPGTRLTVL.

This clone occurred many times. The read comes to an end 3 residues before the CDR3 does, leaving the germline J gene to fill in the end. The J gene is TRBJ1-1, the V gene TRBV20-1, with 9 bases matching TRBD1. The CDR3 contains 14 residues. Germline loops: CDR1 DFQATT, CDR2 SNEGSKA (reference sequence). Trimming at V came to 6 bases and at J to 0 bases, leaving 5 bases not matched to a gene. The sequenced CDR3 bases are TGCAGTGCCCACGGACAGGGGTTGAACACTGAA. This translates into CSAHGQGLNTE. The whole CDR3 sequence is CSAHGQGLNTEAFF.

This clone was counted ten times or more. CDR3 bases read: TGTGCCAGCAGTCCTCGACAGGGAATGACTGAA. It yields the protein CASSPRQGMTE. The full CDR3 protein is CASSPRQGMTEAFF. This rearrangement joins TRBV12-3 or TRBV12-4 to TRBJ1-1; 7 bases match TRBD1. From the germline J gene comes the end of the CDR3, since the read stops 3 residues before it. CDR3 length equals 14 residues. Trimming took 5 bases from V and 5 from J; bases not matched to a gene: 8.

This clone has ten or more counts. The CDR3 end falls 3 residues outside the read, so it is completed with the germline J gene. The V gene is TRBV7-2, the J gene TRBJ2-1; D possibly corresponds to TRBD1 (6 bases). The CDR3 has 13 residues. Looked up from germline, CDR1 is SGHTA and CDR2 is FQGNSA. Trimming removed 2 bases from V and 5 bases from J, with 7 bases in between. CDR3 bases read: TGTGCCAGCAGCTTAACAGGGAACAATGAG. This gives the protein CASSLTGNNE. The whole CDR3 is CASSLTGNNEQFF.

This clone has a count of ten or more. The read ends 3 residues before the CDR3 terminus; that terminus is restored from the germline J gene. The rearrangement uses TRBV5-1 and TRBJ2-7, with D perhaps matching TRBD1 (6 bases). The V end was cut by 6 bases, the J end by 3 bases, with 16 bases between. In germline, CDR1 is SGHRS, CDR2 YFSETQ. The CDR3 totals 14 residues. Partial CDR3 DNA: TGCGCCAGCAACCCCGGGACAAGGGACTACGAG. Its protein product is CASNPGTRDYE. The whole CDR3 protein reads CASNPGTRDYEQYF. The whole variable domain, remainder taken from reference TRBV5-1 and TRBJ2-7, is KAGVTQTPRYLIKTRGQQVTLSCSPISGHRSVSWYQQTPGQGLQFLFEYFSETQRNKGNFPGRFSGRQFSNSRSEMNVSTLELGDSALYLCASNPGTRDYEQYFGPGTRLTVT.

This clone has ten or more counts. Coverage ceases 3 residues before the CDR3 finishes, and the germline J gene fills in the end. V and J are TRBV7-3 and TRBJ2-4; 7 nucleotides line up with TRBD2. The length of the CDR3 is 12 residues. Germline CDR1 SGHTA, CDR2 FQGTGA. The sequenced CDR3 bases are TGTGCCAGCAGCTTAACGGGGGGGGTT. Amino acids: CASSLTGGV. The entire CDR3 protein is CASSLTGGVQYF.

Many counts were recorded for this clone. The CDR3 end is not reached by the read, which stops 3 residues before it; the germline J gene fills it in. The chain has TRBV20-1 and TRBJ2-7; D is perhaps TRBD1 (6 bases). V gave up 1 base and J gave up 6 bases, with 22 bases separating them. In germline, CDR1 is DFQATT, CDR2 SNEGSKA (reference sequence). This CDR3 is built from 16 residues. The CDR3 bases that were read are TGCAGTGCTAGAGCTTTGCGGGCGAGTCCAGGGGCCGAG. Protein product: CSARALRASPGAE. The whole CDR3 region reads CSARALRASPGAEQYF.

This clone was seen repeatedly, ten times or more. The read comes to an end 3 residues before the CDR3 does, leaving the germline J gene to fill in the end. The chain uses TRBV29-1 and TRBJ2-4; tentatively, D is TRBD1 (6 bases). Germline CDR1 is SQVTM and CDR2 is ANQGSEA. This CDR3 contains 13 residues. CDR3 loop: CSVETGRDQPQYF. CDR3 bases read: TGCAGCGTTGAAACAGGGCGTGATCAGCCT.

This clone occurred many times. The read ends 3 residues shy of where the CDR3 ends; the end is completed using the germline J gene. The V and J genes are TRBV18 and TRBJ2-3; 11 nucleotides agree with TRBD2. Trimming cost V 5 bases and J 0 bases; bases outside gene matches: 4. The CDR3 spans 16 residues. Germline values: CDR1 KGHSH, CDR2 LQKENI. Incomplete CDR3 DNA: TGTGCCAGCTCAGCGACTAGCGGGACTAGCACAGATACG. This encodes CASSATSGTSTDT. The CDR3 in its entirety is CASSATSGTSTDTQYF. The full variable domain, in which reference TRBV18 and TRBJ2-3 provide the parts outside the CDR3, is NAGVMQNPRHLVRRRGQEARLRCSPMKGHSHVYWYRQLPEEGLKFMVYLQKENIIDESGMPKERFSAEFPKEGPSILRIQQVVRGDSAAYFCASSATSGTSTDTQYFGPGTRLTVL.

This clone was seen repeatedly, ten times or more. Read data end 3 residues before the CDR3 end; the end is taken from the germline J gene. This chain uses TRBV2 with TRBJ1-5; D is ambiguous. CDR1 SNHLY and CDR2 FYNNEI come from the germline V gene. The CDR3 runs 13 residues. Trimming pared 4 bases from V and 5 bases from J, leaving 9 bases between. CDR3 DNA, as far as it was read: TGTGCCAGCAGTGGTACTAACTATCAGCCC. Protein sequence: CASSGTNYQP. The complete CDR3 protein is CASSGTNYQPQHF.

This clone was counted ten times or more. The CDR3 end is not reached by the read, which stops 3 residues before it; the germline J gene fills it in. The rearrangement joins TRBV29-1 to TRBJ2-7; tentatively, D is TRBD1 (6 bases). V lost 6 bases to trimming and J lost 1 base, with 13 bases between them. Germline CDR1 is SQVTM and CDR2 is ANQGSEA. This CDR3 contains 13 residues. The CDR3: CSVSTGTSYEQYF. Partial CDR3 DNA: TGCAGCGTATCAACCGGGACATCCTACGAG.

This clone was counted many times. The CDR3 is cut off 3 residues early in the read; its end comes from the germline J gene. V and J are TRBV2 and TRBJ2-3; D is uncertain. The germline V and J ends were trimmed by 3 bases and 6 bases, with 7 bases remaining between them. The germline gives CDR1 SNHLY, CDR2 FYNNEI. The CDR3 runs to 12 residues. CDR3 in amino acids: CASSDLGDTQYF. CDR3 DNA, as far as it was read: TGTGCCAGCAGTGATTTAGGGGATACG.

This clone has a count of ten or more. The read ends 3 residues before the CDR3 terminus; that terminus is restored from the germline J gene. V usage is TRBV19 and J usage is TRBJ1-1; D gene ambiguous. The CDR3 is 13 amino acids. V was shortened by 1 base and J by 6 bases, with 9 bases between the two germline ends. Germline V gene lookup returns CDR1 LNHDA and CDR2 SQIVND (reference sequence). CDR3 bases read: TGTGCCAGTAGTATAGTACTATTTGCTGAA. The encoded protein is CASSIVLFAE. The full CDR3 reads CASSIVLFAEAFF.

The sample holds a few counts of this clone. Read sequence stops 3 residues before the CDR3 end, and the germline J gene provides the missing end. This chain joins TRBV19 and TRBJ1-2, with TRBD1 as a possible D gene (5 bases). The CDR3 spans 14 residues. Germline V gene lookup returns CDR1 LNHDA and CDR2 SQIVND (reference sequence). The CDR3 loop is CASSTGARDYDYTF. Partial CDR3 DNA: TGTGCCAGTAGTACTGGGGCCAGGGACTACGAC.

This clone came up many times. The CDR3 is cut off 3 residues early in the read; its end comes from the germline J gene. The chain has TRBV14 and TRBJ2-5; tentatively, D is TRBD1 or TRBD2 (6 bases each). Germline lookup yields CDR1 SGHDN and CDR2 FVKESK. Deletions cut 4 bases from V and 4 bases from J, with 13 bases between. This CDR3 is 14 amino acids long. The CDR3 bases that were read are TGTGCCAGCAGCCTACGAGGGGGAGGAGAGACC. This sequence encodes CASSLRGGGET. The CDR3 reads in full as CASSLRGGGETQYF.

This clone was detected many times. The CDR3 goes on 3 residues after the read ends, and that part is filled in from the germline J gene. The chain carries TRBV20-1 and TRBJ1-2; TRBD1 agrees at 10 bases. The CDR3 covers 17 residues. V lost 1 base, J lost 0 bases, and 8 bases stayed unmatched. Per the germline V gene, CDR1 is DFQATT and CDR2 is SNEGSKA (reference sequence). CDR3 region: CSARAQTGGLSNYGYTF. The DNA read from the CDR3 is TGCAGTGCTAGAGCTCAGACAGGGGGCCTCTCTAACTATGGC.

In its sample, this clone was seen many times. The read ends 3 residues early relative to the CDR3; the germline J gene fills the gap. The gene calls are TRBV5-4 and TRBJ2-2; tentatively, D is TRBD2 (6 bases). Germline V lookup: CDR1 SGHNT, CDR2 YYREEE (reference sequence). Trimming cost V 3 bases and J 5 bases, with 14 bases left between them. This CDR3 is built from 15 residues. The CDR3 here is CASSSGTSSTGELFF. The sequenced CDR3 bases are TGTGCCAGCAGCTCTGGGACTTCCTCTACCGGGGAG.

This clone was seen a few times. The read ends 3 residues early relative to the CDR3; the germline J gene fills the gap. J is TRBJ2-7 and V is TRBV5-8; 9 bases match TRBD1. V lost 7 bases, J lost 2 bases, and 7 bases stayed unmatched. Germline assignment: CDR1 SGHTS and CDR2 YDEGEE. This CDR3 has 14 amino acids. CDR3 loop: CASARDRAAYEQYF. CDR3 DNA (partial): TGTGCCAGCGCCCGGGACAGGGCAGCCTACGAG.

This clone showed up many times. The part of the CDR3 DNA that was read is TGTGCACGGTCCCTTGGACAGGGGGCCTACGAG. Encoded protein: CARSLGQGAYE. The complete CDR3 reads CARSLGQGAYEQYF. The chain is built from TRBV30 and TRBJ2-7, with 10 bases identical to TRBD1. From the germline J gene comes the end of the CDR3, since the read stops 3 residues before it. The CDR3 is 14 amino acids. Per the germline V gene, CDR1 is GTSNPN and CDR2 is SVGIG (reference sequence).

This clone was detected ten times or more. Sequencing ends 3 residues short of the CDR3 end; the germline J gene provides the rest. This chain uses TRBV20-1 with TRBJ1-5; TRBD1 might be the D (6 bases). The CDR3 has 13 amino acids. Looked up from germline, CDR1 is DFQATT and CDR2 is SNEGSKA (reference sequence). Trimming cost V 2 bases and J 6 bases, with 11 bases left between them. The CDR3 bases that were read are TGCAGTGCTAGATTACAGGGCCTTCAGCCC. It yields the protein CSARLQGLQP. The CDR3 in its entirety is CSARLQGLQPQHF.

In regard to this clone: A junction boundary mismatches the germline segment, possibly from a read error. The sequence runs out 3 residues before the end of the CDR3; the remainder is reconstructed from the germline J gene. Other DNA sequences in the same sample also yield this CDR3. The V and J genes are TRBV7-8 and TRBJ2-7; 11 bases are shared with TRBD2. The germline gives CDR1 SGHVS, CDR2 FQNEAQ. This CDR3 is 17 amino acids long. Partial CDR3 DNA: TGCGCCAGCAGCGAGGGATTGGTGGGACTAGCGGCATACGAG. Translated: CASSEGLVGLAAYE. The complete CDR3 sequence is CASSEGLVGLAAYEQYF. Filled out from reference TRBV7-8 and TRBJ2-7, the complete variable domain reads GAGVSQSPRYKVAKRGQDVALRCDPISGHVSLFWYQQALGQGPEFLTYFQNEAQLDKSGLPSDRFFAERPEGSVSTLKIQRTQQEDSAVYLCASSEGLVGLAAYEQYFGPGTRLTVT.

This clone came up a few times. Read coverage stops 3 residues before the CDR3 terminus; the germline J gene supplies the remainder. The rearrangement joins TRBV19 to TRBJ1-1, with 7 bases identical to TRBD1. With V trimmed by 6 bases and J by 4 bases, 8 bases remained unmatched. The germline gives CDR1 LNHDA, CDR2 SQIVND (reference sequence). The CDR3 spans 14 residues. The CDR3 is CASRVQGEGTEAFF. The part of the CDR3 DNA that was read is TGTGCCAGTAGAGTCCAGGGGGAAGGCACTGAA.

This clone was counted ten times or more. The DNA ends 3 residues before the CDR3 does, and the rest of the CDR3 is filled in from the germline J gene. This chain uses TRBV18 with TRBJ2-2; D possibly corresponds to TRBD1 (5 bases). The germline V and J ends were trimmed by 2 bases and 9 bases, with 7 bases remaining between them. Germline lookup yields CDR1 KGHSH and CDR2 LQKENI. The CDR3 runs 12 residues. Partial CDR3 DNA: TGTGCCAGCTCACCAAGGGGCCGGGAG. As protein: CASSPRGRE. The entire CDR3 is CASSPRGRELFF.

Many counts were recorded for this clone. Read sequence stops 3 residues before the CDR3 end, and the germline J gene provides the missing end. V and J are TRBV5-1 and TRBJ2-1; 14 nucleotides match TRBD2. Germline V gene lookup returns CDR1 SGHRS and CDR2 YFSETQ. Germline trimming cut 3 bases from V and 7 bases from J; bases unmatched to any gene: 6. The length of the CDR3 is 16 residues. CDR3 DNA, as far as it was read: TGCGCCAGCAGCTGGGGACTAGCGGGAGTGTGGAATGAG. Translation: CASSWGLAGVWNE. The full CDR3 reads CASSWGLAGVWNEQFF.